This TCR beta chain was recorded in a study of T-cell reconstitution after alpha-beta-depleted transplantation in children. During its preparation, the TCRbeta library received unique molecular identifiers. One entry per CDR3 protein, called by TCRdb with MiXCR from the PCR reads. The sample contains some 280,000 distinct CDR3 sequences, 9.9% of which appear only once. The sequence came from a human donor who donated a stem cell graft to a child with SCID. Sequencing used PBMCs from the stem cell graft donor, obtained from the stem cell graft.

CDR3 coding DNA: TGCAGCGTTGAAGTCAGGTACGATGAGCAGTTCTTC. Translation: CSVEVRYDEQFF. This sequence joins TRBV29-1 and TRBJ2-1; D gene ambiguous. This CDR3 is built from 12 residues. Trimming stripped 1 base from V and 8 bases from J, with 9 bases between. Germline CDR1 reads SQVTM; CDR2 reads ANQGSEA.